The text below deals with one T cell receptor (beta chain). The specificity of this receptor is unknown. It has no much larger one-base neighbor in the sample; base qualities were not kept. The immunoSEQ Assay, a bias-controlled multiplex PCR, was used to amplify TCRbeta CDR3 regions from genomic DNA. As for how the authors treated the data: Nucleated cell counts per sample were estimated from amplification of reference gene primers within the assay. To quantify the absolute abundance of each unique TCRbeta CDR3 rearrangement, sequence reads were collapsed and filtered. For each sample, productive Simpson clonality was calculated as the square root of Simpson's diversity index over productive rearrangements. Sourced from immuneACCESS, this table was stored by TCRdb with only in-frame sequences that have V and J called. A share of the clones is absent; for the studies checked, an unresolved V gene accounts for under half, and the remainder has no known explanation. V and J calls and clone size come straight from that table; D and trimming were deduced from the DNA. In this sample the table shows a few hundred thousand clones, 85% to 90% of which occur a single time. The ten most abundant clones make up 0.99% of the sample.

The source of the sample is a study of blood T cell repertoires in COVID-19 (dated by TCRdb to the early 2020s). Turning to the overall study: Samples covering the acute and convalescent phases of COVID-19 were provided by collaborators in the United States, Italy and Spain. Sample metadata almost always included a de-identified subject ID, COVID-19 status, age in years and sex. A freely available public database, intended as a resource for researchers studying the immune response to SARS-CoV-2, is where the repertoires were released. The prospective study material was composed of cDNA or gDNA derived from T cells, B-cell-depleted T cells, or PBMCs. Deeply sampled blood TCRbeta repertoires from subjects exposed to, actively infected with, or recovered from COVID-19 were included in the dataset. Samples came from the ongoing ImmuneRACE study (first 160 participants) plus 1,254 subjects from 6 global collaborators. Where HLA class I and class II types were available, the types were taken from metadata supplied by the sample provider, not from assay-based typing.

What the research found in general, with its limitations: The quantity of clinical and demographic metadata differed by source and by participant and was supplied without curation.

Samples from volunteer blood donors who had recovered from COVID-19 were contributed by a second Seattle source. Each collaborating institution followed its own protocols to collect whole blood in K2EDTA tubes. For TCRbeta analysis, collaborators shipped samples as frozen whole blood, isolated PBMCs, or DNA extracted from either of those sample types. The receptor was isolated from a woman aged 40 to 50 who had recovered from COVID-19. Material for sequencing was peripheral blood.

The DNA reads TGTGCCATCAGCCCAGCTGGTACGGGTCGGTATTTT. The resulting protein is CAISPAGTGRYF. The chain is encoded by TRBV10-3 joined to TRBJ2-3; there is no confident call for the D gene. CDR1 and CDR2 (ENHRY, SYGVKD) derive from the germline V gene. V gives up 6 bases and J gives up 14 bases, and the segment between their germline ends measures 18 bases. From the cysteine up to the phenylalanine, the CDR3 has a length of 12 residues. The kept DNA is CDR3 alone, 36 bases in frame from the first base.